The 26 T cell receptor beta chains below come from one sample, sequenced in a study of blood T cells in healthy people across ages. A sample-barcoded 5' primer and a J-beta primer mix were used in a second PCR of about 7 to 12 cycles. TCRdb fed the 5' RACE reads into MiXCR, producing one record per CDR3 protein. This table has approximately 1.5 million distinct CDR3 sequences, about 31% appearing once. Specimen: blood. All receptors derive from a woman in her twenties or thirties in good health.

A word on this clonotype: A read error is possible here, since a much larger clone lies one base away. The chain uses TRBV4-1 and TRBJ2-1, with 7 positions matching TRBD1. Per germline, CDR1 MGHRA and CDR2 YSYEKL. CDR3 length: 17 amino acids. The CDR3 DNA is TGCGCCGGCAGCCAGGACCCCCGGGACAGCTCCTACAATGAGCAGTTCTTC. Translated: CAGSQDPRDSSYNEQFF.

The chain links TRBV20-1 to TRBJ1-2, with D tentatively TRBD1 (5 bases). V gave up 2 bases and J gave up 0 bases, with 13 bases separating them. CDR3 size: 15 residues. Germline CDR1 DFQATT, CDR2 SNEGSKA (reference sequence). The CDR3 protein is CSARSWTSANYGYTF. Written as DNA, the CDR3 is TGCAGTGCTAGAAGCTGGACAAGCGCTAACTATGGCTACACCTTC.

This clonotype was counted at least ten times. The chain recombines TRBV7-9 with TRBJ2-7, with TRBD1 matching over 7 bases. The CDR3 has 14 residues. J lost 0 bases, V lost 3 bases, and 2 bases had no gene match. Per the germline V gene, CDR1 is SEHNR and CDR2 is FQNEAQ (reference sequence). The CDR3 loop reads CASSLDRRSYEQYF. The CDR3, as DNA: TGTGCCAGCAGCTTGGACAGGCGCTCCTACGAGCAGTACTTC.

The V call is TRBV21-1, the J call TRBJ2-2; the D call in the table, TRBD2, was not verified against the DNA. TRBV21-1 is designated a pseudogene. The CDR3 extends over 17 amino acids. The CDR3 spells CASSLPSRESDTGELFF. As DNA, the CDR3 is TGTGCCAGCAGCCTCCCTTCGCGGGAGAGCGACACCGGGGAGCTGTTTTTT.

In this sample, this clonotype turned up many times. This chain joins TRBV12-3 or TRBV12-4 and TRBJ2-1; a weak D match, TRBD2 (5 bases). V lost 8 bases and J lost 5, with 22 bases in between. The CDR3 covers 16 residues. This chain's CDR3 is CASLPGETYNNNEQFF. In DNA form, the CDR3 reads TGTGCCAGCCTCCCTGGGGAGACCTATAACAACAATGAGCAGTTCTTC.

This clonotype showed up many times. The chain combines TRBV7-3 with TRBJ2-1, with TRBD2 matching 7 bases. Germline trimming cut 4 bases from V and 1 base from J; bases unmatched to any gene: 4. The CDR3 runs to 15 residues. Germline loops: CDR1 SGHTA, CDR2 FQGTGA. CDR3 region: CASSSGEGSYNEQFF. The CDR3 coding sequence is TGTGCCAGCAGCTCGGGGGAGGGATCCTACAATGAGCAGTTCTTC.

This CDR3 is CASRDGSGVEQFF. The CDR3 DNA reads TGTGCCAGCAGGGACGGAAGTGGGGTCGAGCAGTTCTTC. The rearrangement uses TRBV2 and TRBJ2-1, with no clear D. Germline CDR1 SNHLY, CDR2 FYNNEI. With 6 bases removed from V and 10 bases from J, the gap between germline ends came to 16 bases. The CDR3 consists of 13 residues.

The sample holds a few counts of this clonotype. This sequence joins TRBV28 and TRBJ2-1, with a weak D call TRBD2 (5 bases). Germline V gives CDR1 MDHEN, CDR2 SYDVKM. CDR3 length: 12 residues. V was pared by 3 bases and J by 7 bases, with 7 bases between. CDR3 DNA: TGTGCCAGCAGTTTGAGGGCTAATGAGCAGTTCTTC. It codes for CASSLRANEQFF.

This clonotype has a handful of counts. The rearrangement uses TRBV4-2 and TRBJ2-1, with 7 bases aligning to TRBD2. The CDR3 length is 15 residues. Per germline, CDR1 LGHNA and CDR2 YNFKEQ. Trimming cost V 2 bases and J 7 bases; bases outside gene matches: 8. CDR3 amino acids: CASSQTTSLENEQFF. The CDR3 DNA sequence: TGTGCCAGCAGCCAAACGACTAGCCTGGAAAATGAGCAGTTCTTC.

CDR3 loop: CSASENGQPQHF. CDR3 in DNA: TGCAGTGCCAGTGAAAATGGGCAGCCCCAGCATTTT. The chain employs TRBV20-1 and TRBJ1-5; D remains unclear. The CDR3 length is 12 residues. CDR1 is DFQATT, CDR2 SNEGSKA, per germline (reference sequence). V lost 6 bases and J lost 7, with 13 bases in between.

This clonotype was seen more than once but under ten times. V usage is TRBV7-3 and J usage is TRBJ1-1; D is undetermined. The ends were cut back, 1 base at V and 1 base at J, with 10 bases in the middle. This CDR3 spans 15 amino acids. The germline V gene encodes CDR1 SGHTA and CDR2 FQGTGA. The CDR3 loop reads CASSLSLVGNTEAFF. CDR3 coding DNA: TGTGCCAGCAGCTTAAGTCTTGTGGGGAACACTGAAGCTTTCTTT.

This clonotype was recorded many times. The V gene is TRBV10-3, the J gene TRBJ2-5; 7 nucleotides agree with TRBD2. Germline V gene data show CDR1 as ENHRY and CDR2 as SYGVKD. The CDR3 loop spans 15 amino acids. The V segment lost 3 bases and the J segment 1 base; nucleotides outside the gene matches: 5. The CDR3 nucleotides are TGTGCCATCAGTGACAGGCGGGGGTCCCAAGAGACCCAGTACTTC. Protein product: CAISDRRGSQETQYF.

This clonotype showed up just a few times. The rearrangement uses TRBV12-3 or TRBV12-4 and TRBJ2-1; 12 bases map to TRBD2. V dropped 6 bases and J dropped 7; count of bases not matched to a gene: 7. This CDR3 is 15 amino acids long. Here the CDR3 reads CASSHTSGGRNEQFF. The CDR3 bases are TGTGCCAGCAGCCATACTAGCGGGGGGCGTAATGAGCAGTTCTTC.

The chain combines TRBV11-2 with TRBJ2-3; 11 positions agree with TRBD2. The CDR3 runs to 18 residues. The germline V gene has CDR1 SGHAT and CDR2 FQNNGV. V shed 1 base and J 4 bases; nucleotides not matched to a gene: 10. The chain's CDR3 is CASSLALAGGGDADTQYF. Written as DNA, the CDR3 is TGTGCCAGCAGCTTAGCCCTAGCGGGAGGAGGGGACGCAGATACGCAGTATTTT.

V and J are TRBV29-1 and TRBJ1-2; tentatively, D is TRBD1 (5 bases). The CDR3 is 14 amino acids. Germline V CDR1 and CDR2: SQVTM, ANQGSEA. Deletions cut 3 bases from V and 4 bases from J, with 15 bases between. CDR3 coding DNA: TGCAGCGTTGACTCGGGGGTGTCTAGCTATGGCTACACCTTC. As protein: CSVDSGVSSYGYTF.

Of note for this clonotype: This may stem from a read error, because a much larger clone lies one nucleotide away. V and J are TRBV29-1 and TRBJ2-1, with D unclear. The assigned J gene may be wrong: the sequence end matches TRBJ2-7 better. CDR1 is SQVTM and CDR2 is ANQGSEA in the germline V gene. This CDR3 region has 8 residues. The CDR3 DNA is TGCAGCCACAATGAGCAGTACTTC. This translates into CSHNEQYF.

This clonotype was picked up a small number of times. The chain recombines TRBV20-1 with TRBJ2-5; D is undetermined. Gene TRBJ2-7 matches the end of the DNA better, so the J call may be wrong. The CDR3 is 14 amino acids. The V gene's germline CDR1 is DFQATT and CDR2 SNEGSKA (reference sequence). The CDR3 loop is CSARDPMTPYEQYF. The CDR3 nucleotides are TGCAGTGCTAGAGATCCGATGACTCCCTACGAGCAGTACTTC.

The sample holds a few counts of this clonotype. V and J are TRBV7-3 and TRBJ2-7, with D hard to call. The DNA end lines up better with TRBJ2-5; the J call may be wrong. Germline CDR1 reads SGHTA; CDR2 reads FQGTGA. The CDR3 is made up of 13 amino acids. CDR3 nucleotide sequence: TGTGCCAGCAGCCGGGTAGGCTTTGAGACCCAGTACTTC. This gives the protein CASSRVGFETQYF.

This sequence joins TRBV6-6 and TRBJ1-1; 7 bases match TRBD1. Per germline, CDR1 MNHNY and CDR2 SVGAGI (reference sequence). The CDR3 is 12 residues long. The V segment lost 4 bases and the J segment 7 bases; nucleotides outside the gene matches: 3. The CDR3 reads CASSWGDSEAFF. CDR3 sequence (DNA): TGTGCCAGCAGTTGGGGGGACAGTGAAGCTTTCTTT.

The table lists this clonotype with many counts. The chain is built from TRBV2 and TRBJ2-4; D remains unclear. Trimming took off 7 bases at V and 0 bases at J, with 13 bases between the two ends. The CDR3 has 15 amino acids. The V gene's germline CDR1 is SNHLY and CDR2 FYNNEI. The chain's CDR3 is CASINPHLAKNIQYF. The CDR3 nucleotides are TGTGCCAGCATTAATCCGCACTTAGCCAAAAACATTCAGTACTTC.

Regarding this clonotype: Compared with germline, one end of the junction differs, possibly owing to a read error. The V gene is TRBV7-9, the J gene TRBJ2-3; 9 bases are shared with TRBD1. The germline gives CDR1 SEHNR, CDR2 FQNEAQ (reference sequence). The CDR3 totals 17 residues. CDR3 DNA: TGTGCCAGCAGCTGGGACAGGGAAGATAGCGACACAGATGCGCAGTATTTT. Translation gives CASSWDREDSDTDAQYF.

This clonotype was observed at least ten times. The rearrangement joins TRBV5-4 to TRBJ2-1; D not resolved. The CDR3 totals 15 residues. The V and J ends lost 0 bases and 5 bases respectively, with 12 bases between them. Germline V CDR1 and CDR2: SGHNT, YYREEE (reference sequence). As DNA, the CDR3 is TGTGCCAGCAGCTTGGGTGGTCTAAGAAACAATGAGCAGTTCTTC. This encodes CASSLGGLRNNEQFF.

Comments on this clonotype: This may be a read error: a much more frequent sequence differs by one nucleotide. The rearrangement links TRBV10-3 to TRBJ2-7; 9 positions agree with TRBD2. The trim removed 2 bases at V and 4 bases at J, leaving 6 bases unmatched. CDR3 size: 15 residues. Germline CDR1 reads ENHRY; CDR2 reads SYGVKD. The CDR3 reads CAISEVSGSRYEQYF. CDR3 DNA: TGTGCCATCAGTGAGGTTAGCGGGAGTAGGTACGAGCAGTACTTC.

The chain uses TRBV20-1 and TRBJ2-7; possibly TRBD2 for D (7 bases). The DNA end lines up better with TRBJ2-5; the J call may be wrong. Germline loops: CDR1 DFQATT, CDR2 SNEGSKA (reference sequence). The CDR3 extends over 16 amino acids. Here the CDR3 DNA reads TGCAGTGCTATTCCCCGGGACCGAAGGGGGGGAGAGACCCAGTACTTC. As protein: CSAIPRDRRGGETQYF.

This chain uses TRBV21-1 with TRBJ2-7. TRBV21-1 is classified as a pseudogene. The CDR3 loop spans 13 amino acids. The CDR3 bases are TGTGCCAGCACCGAAGGAGGAACCTACGAGCAGTACTTC. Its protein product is CASTEGGTYEQYF.

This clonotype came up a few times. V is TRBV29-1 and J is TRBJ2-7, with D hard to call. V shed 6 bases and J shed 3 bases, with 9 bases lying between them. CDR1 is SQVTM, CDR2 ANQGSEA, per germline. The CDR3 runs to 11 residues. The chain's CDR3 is CSVLLVYEQYF. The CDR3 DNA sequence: TGCAGCGTGCTTCTAGTCTACGAGCAGTACTTC.